This T cell receptor beta chain was observed in a study of TIL therapy for anti-PD-1-resistant metastatic lung cancer. Study-level information: Median tumor PD-L1 proportion score was under 6.5%. Study-level points and caveats: Treatment-naive, never-smoker and oncogene-addicted patients were overrepresented in this highly selected cohort.

On this clone itself: Its target is unknown.

Sequencing used immunoSEQ v3. Sequencing depth was about 2 million read pairs for survey level, roughly 5-6 million for deep. Using immunoSEQ multiplex PCR, the repertoire was profiled, and TCRdb retains in-frame clones only, with some absent. The sample records 50,000 or so clones, roughly 85% being singletons. Between the trimmed V and J ends, which lost 3 bases and 8 bases, there was a span of 19 bases. Germline-derived CDR1 and CDR2 are SGHRS and YFSETQ. The CDR3 runs 15 residues. Time point: pre-treatment sample, taken before nivolumab and TIL therapy. Adults with stage 4 NSCLC were enrolled in a phase I trial.

The receptor was isolated from a woman between 30 and 79 years old with non-small cell lung cancer. Sequenced material: blood, taken at baseline. The gene calls are TRBV5-1 and TRBJ2-3; the D gene is possibly TRBD2 (6 bases). The CDR3 bases are TGCGCCAGCAGCTGGGATCAACCTAGCGAGAGTACGCAGTATTTT. Its protein product is CASSWDQPSESTQYF. The full variable domain, completed using reference TRBV5-1 and TRBJ2-3, is KAGVTQTPRYLIKTRGQQVTLSCSPISGHRSVSWYQQTPGQGLQFLFEYFSETQRNKGNFPGRFSGRQFSNSRSEMNVSTLELGDSALYLCASSWDQPSESTQYFGPGTRLTVL.